This T cell receptor (beta chain) was identified during a study of blood T cell repertoires in COVID-19. Study summary: COVID-19 samples from acute and convalescent phases originated in the United States, Italy and Spain. Sources were T cells, B-cell-depleted T cells, or PBMCs; the material itself was cDNA or gDNA.

This clone appeared a single time. V shed 3 bases, J shed 4 bases, and the junction held 10 bases outside the gene matches. This CDR3 spans 16 amino acids. Germline CDR1 reads KGHDR; CDR2 reads SFDVKD. Original methodology: From reference gene primer amplification, estimates of nucleated cell counts were derived. Measured with immunoSEQ multiplex PCR; TCRdb has only the in-frame clones, and not every one. The V and J calls and clone size come from that table; D and trimming were worked out from the DNA. The table has 77,000 or so clones, roughly 70% seen once. The specimen sequenced was peripheral blood. This receptor was identified in a human donor with acute or convalescent COVID-19. The donor label of this sample is uncertain. This chain links TRBV24-1 with TRBJ1-1; 7 nucleotides match TRBD1. CDR3 protein: CATSDSRTRGITEAFF. CDR3 in DNA: TGTGCCACCAGTGATAGCCGGACCAGGGGGATCACTGAAGCTTTCTTT.